This TCR beta chain was identified in a study of blood T cells in healthy people across ages (dated by TCRdb to the mid-2010s). Background on the whole study: In model experiments, template switching captured roughly one uniquely barcoded TCR beta cDNA molecule for every two T cells. The study measured age-related changes in TCR beta repertoire diversity using deep sequencing normalized with unique cDNA molecular identifiers. For two donors (one aged 18 to 30 and one aged 80 or older), the study analyzed two additional independent replicas of 1 million unique cDNA reads from the same blood draw. To avoid experimental bias, donors of different ages were distributed randomly across sequencing lanes. Donors were grouped into four age groups: young (average about 15 years), middle-aged (39), aged (over 55) and long-lived (just over 80).

According to the germline V gene, CDR1 reads SGHRS and CDR2 reads YFSETQ. The cysteine opens and the phenylalanine closes a CDR3 of 16 amino acids. Here the CDR3 DNA is all that survives: 48 bases in frame from base 1. V trim: 2 bases; J trim: 2 bases; unmatched bases: 5. Libraries came from 5' RACE. These reads were obtained on an Illumina HiSeq 2500. A second PCR of about 6 to 11 cycles was performed with a sample-barcoded 5' primer and a J-beta primer mix. A template-switch 5' adaptor carrying 12 random nucleotides introduced a unique molecular identifier onto each TCR beta cDNA molecule. At least 2.5 million CDR3-containing paired-end reads were obtained from each sample. First-strand cDNA synthesis was performed from all RNA using the Mint cDNA synthesis kit, with priming by a TRBC-specific oligonucleotide. Following uracil-DNA glycosylase treatment, all cDNA underwent a first 18-cycle PCR with the universal primers M1SS and BC2_uni_R. In the paper's pipeline: Normalization of each sample was performed by random selection of 1 million high-quality reads, each carrying a distinct molecular identifier. Instead of being binned into consensus sequences, reads that shared molecular identifiers were thrown out. MiTCR, with a Q25 quality threshold and the strictest error-elimination algorithm, was used for CDR3 identification, clonotype clustering and error correction. A nonparametric unseen species model using Euler transformation provided a lower-bound estimate of total TCR beta diversity. Using fastp at Q25 and MiXCR, TCRdb reprocessed the public reads and kept productive beta chains. Every distinct CDR3 protein forms one entry, paired with its most common genes and DNA. TCRdb's processing, not the authors', yielded these V and J calls. The sample data list about 1.6 million distinct CDR3 sequences, and about 35% of these were observed just once. The ten largest clones add up to approximately 10% of the sample.

Overall study results and their limits: Compared with the aged group, the long-lived group had more naive CD4+ T cells, fewer expanded clones and increased TCR diversity, a pattern suggesting age selection. Observed TCR beta diversity correlated strongly with the percentage of naive T cells measured by flow cytometry. Estimates of total diversity based on one million sequenced T cells were regarded as lower bounds and as underestimates. Donor CMV infection status was unknown, potentially confounding age-related changes in expanded clonotypes. Observed TCR beta diversity per million T cells fell roughly linearly with age, and a significant reduction was already apparent by age roughly 41. Bulk unsorted PBMC profiling prevented conclusive comparison of naive and antigen-experienced compartments.

Systemically healthy Caucasian individuals from Russia, around 39 in total and aged roughly 6 to 95 years, were included as donors. About 10 milliliters of peripheral blood were drawn from each donor into EDTA-treated Vacutainer tubes. Ficoll-Paque density-gradient centrifugation was used to isolate PBMCs, with at least 7 million obtained per sample. Total RNA, at least 6 micrograms per sample, was extracted from PBMCs with Trizol reagent. For every donor, flow cytometry on a PBMC aliquot measured the percentage of naive CD45RAhigh/CD27high T cells. This clonotype occurred many times. No cognate antigen has been identified for it. No qualities accompany the bases; no much larger clone lies one base away.

Sequenced sample: blood. This TCR derives from a woman aged 30 to 39 in good health. The chain is assembled from TRBV5-1 and TRBJ2-7, with 12 bases matching TRBD2. The nucleotides read TGCGCCAGCAGCTTCGGGGCTAGCGGGGGGGCCTACGAGCAGTACTTC. The resulting protein is CASSFGASGGAYEQYF. Beyond the CDR3, the reference TRBV5-1 and TRBJ2-7 genes provide the residues; the full variable domain reads: KAGVTQTPRYLIKTRGQQVTLSCSPISGHRSVSWYQQTPGQGLQFLFEYFSETQRNKGNFPGRFSGRQFSNSRSEMNVSTLELGDSALYLCASSFGASGGAYEQYFGPGTRLTVT.